This TCR beta chain emerged from a study of cytomegalovirus exposure and HLA in healthy donors. Note on this clone: Its antigen is undetermined.

Whole-study results and caveats: Follow-up analysis seemed to connect common viral pathogens with several of the most significant clusters identified. Clonal expansion was found to be greater in HLA-associated TCR beta chains than in equally common others in a later analysis. Later analysis identified a missense DCLRE1C variant that was linked to TCR beta V- and J-gene trimming.

The PCR employed 60 Vbeta primers together with 13 Jbeta primers. TCRdb's copy holds only in-frame clones and misses some; the assay was immunoSEQ multiplex PCR. The sample gives 90,000 to 120,000 clones, around 80% of which show up once; approximately 1.2% is in the top ten. The sequenced material came from PBMCs. The clonotype was recovered from a woman under 30 in good health and CMV-seronegative.

The CDR3 reads CASRGGRDEQYF. Written as DNA, the CDR3 is TGTGCCAGCAGGGGGGGGAGGGACGAGCAGTACTTC. The genes are TRBV27 and TRBJ2-7; 7 bases line up with TRBD2. This CDR3 has 12 residues. After removal of 6 bases from V and 5 bases from J, the junction contained 4 bases not matched to a gene. CDR1 is MNHEY, CDR2 SMNVEV, per germline (reference sequence).